This note documents a single T cell receptor beta chain sequence. The antigen remains undetermined. This entry is derived from a study of T cell responses to AZD1222 COVID-19 vaccine. Study outcomes and limitations: Spike-specific TCR breadth rose after two AZD1222 doses, and depth rose as well. No day 14 peak samples; only post-peak repertoires were characterized. Nearly half of the spike-specific TCRs reportedly recognize variant regions that carry no mutations. A mostly white British donor set with more females was recruited, and clonal diversity was possibly underestimated.

Using immunoSEQ multiplex PCR, the repertoire was profiled, and TCRdb retains in-frame clones only, with some absent. The sample contains about 90,000 clones, about 85% of which appear only once. Germline loops: CDR1 MNHEY, CDR2 SVGAGI. V lost 6 bases to trimming and J lost 5 bases, with 16 bases between them. This CDR3 has 14 amino acids. The starting material was peripheral blood, obtained 28 days after the second AZD1222 dose. This clonotype originated in an adult who received the AZD1222 COVID-19 vaccine. The chain recombines TRBV6-5 with TRBJ2-5, with TRBD1 as a possible D gene (5 bases). The CDR3 loop is CASSPQGNGETQYF. Written as DNA, the CDR3 is TGTGCCAGCAGCCCCCAGGGTAACGGTGAGACCCAGTACTTC.